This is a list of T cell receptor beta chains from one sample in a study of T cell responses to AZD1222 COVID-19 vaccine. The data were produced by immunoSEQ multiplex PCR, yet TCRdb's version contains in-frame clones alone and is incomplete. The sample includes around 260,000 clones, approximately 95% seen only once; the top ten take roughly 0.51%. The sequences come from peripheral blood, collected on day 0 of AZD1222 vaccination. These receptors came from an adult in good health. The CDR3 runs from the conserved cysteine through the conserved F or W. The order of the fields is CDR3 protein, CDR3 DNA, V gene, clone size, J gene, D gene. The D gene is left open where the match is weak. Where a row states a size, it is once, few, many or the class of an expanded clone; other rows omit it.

CDR3 protein: CASSPRTTGELFF; CDR3 DNA: TGTGCCAGCAGCCCCCGAACTACCGGGGAGCTGTTTTTT; V gene: TRBV27; clone size: -; J gene: TRBJ2-2; D gene: -
CDR3 protein: CASSLLGTSGSNEQFF; CDR3 DNA: TGTGCCAGCAGCTTGCTCGGGACTAGCGGGAGCAATGAGCAGTTCTTC; V gene: TRBV11-1; clone size: -; J gene: TRBJ2-1; D gene: TRBD2
CDR3 protein: CASSPLGTGYNEQFF; CDR3 DNA: TGTGCCAGCTCACCACTCGGGACTGGCTACAATGAGCAGTTCTTC; V gene: TRBV18; clone size: -; J gene: TRBJ2-1; D gene: -
CDR3 protein: CSANPGQGTKNIQYF; CDR3 DNA: TGCAGCGCAAACCCGGGACAGGGGACTAAAAACATTCAGTACTTC; V gene: TRBV29-1; clone size: -; J gene: TRBJ2-4; D gene: TRBD1
CDR3 protein: CASSPPIAANTGELFF; CDR3 DNA: TGTGCCAGCAGCCCGCCAATAGCGGCGAACACCGGGGAGCTGTTTTTT; V gene: TRBV3-1/TRBV3-2; clone size: -; J gene: TRBJ2-2; D gene: -
CDR3 protein: CASSPSRQLHLYGYTF; CDR3 DNA: TGTGCCAGCTCACCATCCCGACAGTTACATCTTTATGGCTACACCTTC; V gene: TRBV18; clone size: -; J gene: TRBJ1-2; D gene: -
CDR3 protein: CASTTGLADYNEQFF; CDR3 DNA: TGCGCCAGCACCACGGGGCTAGCGGACTACAATGAGCAGTTCTTC; V gene: TRBV5-1; clone size: -; J gene: TRBJ2-1; D gene: TRBD2
CDR3 protein: CASSPRGRGGLDEQFF; CDR3 DNA: TGTGCCAGCAGCCCCCGTGGGCGGGGGGGCCTCGATGAGCAGTTCTTC; V gene: TRBV7-2; clone size: once; J gene: TRBJ2-1; D gene: TRBD2
CDR3 protein: CATKGTGGTGELFF; CDR3 DNA: TGTGCCACCAAAGGGACAGGGGGCACCGGGGAGCTGTTTTTT; V gene: TRBV10-3; clone size: -; J gene: TRBJ2-2; D gene: TRBD1
CDR3 protein: CASSPAGLYGYTF; CDR3 DNA: TGTGCCAGCAGCCCGGCAGGCCTCTATGGCTACACCTTC; V gene: TRBV3-1/TRBV3-2; clone size: -; J gene: TRBJ1-2; D gene: -
CDR3 protein: CASSLLGVTGELFF; CDR3 DNA: TGTGCCAGCAGCTTACTAGGGGTCACCGGGGAGCTGTTTTTT; V gene: TRBV7-3; clone size: -; J gene: TRBJ2-2; D gene: -
CDR3 protein: CASSLSYEQYF; CDR3 DNA: TGTGCCAGCAGTCTCTCCTACGAGCAGTACTTC; V gene: TRBV27; clone size: -; J gene: TRBJ2-7; D gene: -
CDR3 protein: CASSQGPGISGNTIYF; CDR3 DNA: TGCGCCAGCAGCCAAGGCCCGGGCATCTCTGGAAACACCATATATTTT; V gene: TRBV4-3; clone size: -; J gene: TRBJ1-3; D gene: -
CDR3 protein: CASSLRGGGEAFF; CDR3 DNA: TGCGCCAGCAGCTTGCGGGGTGGAGGAGAAGCTTTCTTT; V gene: TRBV5-1; clone size: -; J gene: TRBJ1-1; D gene: -
CDR3 protein: CASSLRRAVKPQGLLLNYGYTF; CDR3 DNA: TGTGCCAGCAGCTTAAGAAGAGCTGTCAAGCCCCAGGGTCTATTGCTTAACTATGGCTACACCTTC; V gene: TRBV7-8; clone size: -; J gene: TRBJ1-2; D gene: -
CDR3 protein: CASSEGAGVGNEQFF; CDR3 DNA: TGTGCCAGCAGTGAAGGTGCGGGAGTAGGTAATGAGCAGTTCTTC; V gene: TRBV2; clone size: -; J gene: TRBJ2-1; D gene: TRBD2
CDR3 protein: CASSQASQNAMNTEAFF; CDR3 DNA: TGTGCCAGCAGCCAAGCTAGCCAGAATGCCATGAACACTGAAGCTTTCTTT; V gene: TRBV4-2; clone size: -; J gene: TRBJ1-1; D gene: -
CDR3 protein: CASSLPGLAGGNEQFF; CDR3 DNA: TGTGCCAGCAGTCTACCGGGACTAGCGGGAGGCAATGAGCAGTTCTTC; V gene: TRBV28; clone size: -; J gene: TRBJ2-1; D gene: TRBD2
CDR3 protein: CASRQSQLNTEAFF; CDR3 DNA: TGTGCCAGCAGACAGTCTCAACTGAACACTGAAGCTTTCTTT; V gene: TRBV2; clone size: -; J gene: TRBJ1-1; D gene: -
CDR3 protein: CASSGDRGDEQFF; CDR3 DNA: TGTGCCAGCAGTGGGGACAGGGGGGATGAGCAGTTCTTC; V gene: TRBV2; clone size: -; J gene: TRBJ2-1; D gene: TRBD1
CDR3 protein: CASSQDLLGASFDEQFF; CDR3 DNA: TGTGCCAGCAGCCAAGATCTCCTCGGGGCCTCATTCGATGAGCAGTTCTTC; V gene: TRBV3-1/TRBV3-2; clone size: -; J gene: TRBJ2-1; D gene: -
CDR3 protein: CASSPPGSSSGNTIYF; CDR3 DNA: TGTGCCAGCTCACCACCTGGCAGCAGCTCTGGAAACACCATATATTTT; V gene: TRBV18; clone size: -; J gene: TRBJ1-3; D gene: -
CDR3 protein: CASSPGQGMREQYF; CDR3 DNA: TGTGCCAGCAGCCCGGGACAGGGCATGAGGGAGCAGTACTTC; V gene: TRBV7-3; clone size: -; J gene: TRBJ2-7; D gene: TRBD1
CDR3 protein: CASSSVGSYNEQFF; CDR3 DNA: TGTGCCAGCTCATCGGTCGGTTCCTACAATGAGCAGTTCTTC; V gene: TRBV18; clone size: -; J gene: TRBJ2-1; D gene: -
CDR3 protein: CASSLDQTSGKKQYF; CDR3 DNA: TGTGCCAGCAGCTTGGACCAGACTAGCGGGAAGAAGCAGTATTTT; V gene: TRBV5-4; clone size: -; J gene: TRBJ2-3; D gene: TRBD2
CDR3 protein: CASSLDGGWGTEAFF; CDR3 DNA: TGTGCCAGCAGCCTAGACGGGGGTTGGGGCACTGAAGCTTTCTTT; V gene: TRBV7-8; clone size: -; J gene: TRBJ1-1; D gene: -
CDR3 protein: CASSPGLAGGPYNEQFF; CDR3 DNA: TGCGCCAGCAGCCCAGGACTAGCGGGGGGCCCCTACAATGAGCAGTTCTTC; V gene: TRBV4-1; clone size: -; J gene: TRBJ2-1; D gene: TRBD2
CDR3 protein: CASSLDYEQYF; CDR3 DNA: TGTGCCAGCAGTTTAGATTACGAGCAGTACTTC; V gene: TRBV12-3/TRBV12-4; clone size: -; J gene: TRBJ2-7; D gene: -
CDR3 protein: CASSQTSGGRHSYEQYF; CDR3 DNA: TGTGCCAGCAGCCAAACTAGCGGGGGGAGACACTCCTACGAGCAGTACTTC; V gene: TRBV3-1/TRBV3-2; clone size: once; J gene: TRBJ2-7; D gene: TRBD2
CDR3 protein: CASSADSPYGYTF; CDR3 DNA: TGTGCCAGCAGCGCAGACAGCCCCTATGGCTACACCTTC; V gene: TRBV9; clone size: once; J gene: TRBJ1-2; D gene: -
CDR3 protein: CASTPGAPLLGAFF; CDR3 DNA: TGTGCCAGCACCCCGGGGGCTCCGCTATTAGGGGCTTTCTTT; V gene: TRBV28; clone size: -; J gene: TRBJ1-1; D gene: -
CDR3 protein: CASSRAESSYEQYF; CDR3 DNA: TGTGCCAGCTCACGAGCGGAGAGCTCCTACGAGCAGTACTTC; V gene: TRBV18; clone size: -; J gene: TRBJ2-7; D gene: -
CDR3 protein: CASSLGGAYSQPQHF; CDR3 DNA: TGTGCCAGCAGTTTGGGAGGTGCTTATAGTCAGCCCCAGCATTTT; V gene: TRBV28; clone size: -; J gene: TRBJ1-5; D gene: -
CDR3 protein: CAWSLGIQSYNEQFF; CDR3 DNA: TGTGCCTGGAGTTTGGGGATACAATCCTACAATGAGCAGTTCTTC; V gene: TRBV30; clone size: -; J gene: TRBJ2-1; D gene: -
CDR3 protein: CASSLRVTAGNTIYF; CDR3 DNA: TGTGCCAGCAGTTTAAGGGTCACGGCTGGAAACACCATATATTTT; V gene: TRBV28; clone size: -; J gene: TRBJ1-3; D gene: -
CDR3 protein: CASSLDGDSPLHF; CDR3 DNA: TGTGCCAGCAGCTTAGATGGAGATTCACCCCTCCACTTT; V gene: TRBV7-9; clone size: -; J gene: TRBJ1-6; D gene: -
CDR3 protein: CATSEGGSYQETQYF; CDR3 DNA: TGTGCCACCAGTGAGGGGGGGTCGTACCAAGAGACCCAGTACTTC; V gene: TRBV24-1; clone size: -; J gene: TRBJ2-5; D gene: TRBD2
CDR3 protein: CASSKPGGVEKLFF; CDR3 DNA: TGCGCCAGCAGCAAACCCGGAGGAGTTGAAAAACTGTTTTTT; V gene: TRBV4-1; clone size: -; J gene: TRBJ1-4; D gene: -
CDR3 protein: CATKIAGGSNEQYF; CDR3 DNA: TGTGCCACCAAAATAGCGGGAGGGTCTAACGAGCAGTACTTC; V gene: TRBV27; clone size: -; J gene: TRBJ2-7; D gene: TRBD2
CDR3 protein: CASSWRLGDEQFF; CDR3 DNA: TGTGCCAGCAGTTGGCGGCTGGGGGATGAGCAGTTCTTC; V gene: TRBV12-3/TRBV12-4; clone size: few; J gene: TRBJ2-1; D gene: -
CDR3 protein: CASSSDRDFSGANVLTF; CDR3 DNA: TGTGCCAGCAGTTCCGACAGGGACTTCTCTGGGGCCAACGTCCTGACTTTC; V gene: TRBV6-2/TRBV6-3; clone size: -; J gene: TRBJ2-6; D gene: -
CDR3 protein: CASSERDTPNQPQHF; CDR3 DNA: TGTGCCAGCAGTGAACGAGATACACCTAATCAGCCCCAGCATTTT; V gene: TRBV6-1; clone size: -; J gene: TRBJ1-5; D gene: -
CDR3 protein: CASSSIQQGLNEKLFF; CDR3 DNA: TGTGCCAGCAGCTCCATTCAACAGGGTCTTAATGAAAAACTGTTTTTT; V gene: TRBV7-8; clone size: -; J gene: TRBJ1-4; D gene: -
CDR3 protein: CASSSGLARTDTQYF; CDR3 DNA: TGTGCCAGCAGTTCGGGACTAGCACGCACAGATACGCAGTATTTT; V gene: TRBV6-5; clone size: -; J gene: TRBJ2-3; D gene: TRBD2
CDR3 protein: CASSKGGTSQETQYF; CDR3 DNA: TGTGCCAGCAGCAAAGGAGGGACTTCCCAAGAGACCCAGTACTTC; V gene: TRBV21-1; clone size: -; J gene: TRBJ2-5; D gene: -